This T cell receptor (beta chain) was identified during a study of Ad26.COV2.S vaccination and SARS-CoV-2 variants. Clones were sequenced by immunoSEQ multiplex PCR, and TCRdb holds only the in-frame ones, with some missing. The profile covers roughly 420,000 clones, with roughly 90% appearing a single time and 3.6% taken by the ten largest. Described treatment: approximately 18 received Ad26.COV2.S at low or high dose, single or two shots; 5 received placebo; per-sample allocation not given. Specimen acquisition occurred on day 63 following the initial vaccine or placebo injection. The germline CDR1 and CDR2 sequences are SEHNR and FQNEAQ (reference sequence). CDR3 length: 12 amino acids. The germline V and J ends were trimmed by 7 bases and 0 bases, with 7 bases remaining between them.

The chain links TRBV7-9 to TRBJ2-7; D is undetermined. This TCR came from a person between 18 and 60 years old who received the Ad26.COV2.S COVID-19 vaccine or a placebo. Sequencing was performed on peripheral blood, taken in a trial of Ad26.COV2.S vaccine versus placebo. The CDR3 DNA follows: TGTGCCAGCACCATAAGCTCCTACGAGCAGTACTTC. As protein: CASTISSYEQYF. Supplemented by reference TRBV7-9 and TRBJ2-7, the full variable domain reads DTGVSQNPRHKITKRGQNVTFRCDPISEHNRLYWYRQTLGQGPEFLTYFQNEAQLEKSRLLSDRFSAERPKGSFSTLEIQRTEQGDSAMYLCASTISSYEQYFGPGTRLTVT.